Presented here are 22 T cell receptor beta chains from one specimen sequenced in a study of graft-versus-host responses after intestinal transplantation. Libraries were prepared by immunoSEQ multiplex PCR; TCRdb keeps only in-frame clonotypes and omits some of them. The sample contains tens of thousands of clones, approximately 90% of which appear only once. This specimen was PBMCs, taken 98 days after intestinal transplantation. Receptors were obtained from a human patient who received an intestinal transplant, so some T cells may come from the graft donor.

The J gene is TRBJ2-7, the V gene TRBV5-1; tentative D call: TRBD1 (5 bases). Germline V gives CDR1 SGHRS, CDR2 YFSETQ. Trimming stripped 2 bases from V and 5 bases from J, with 14 bases between. CDR3 length equals 14 residues. CDR3 amino acids: CASSFGAVGDEQYF. Written as DNA, the CDR3 is TGCGCCAGCAGCTTTGGGGCCGTTGGAGACGAGCAGTACTTC.

CDR3 coding DNA: TGTGCCAGCAGCGAGCAGATGGACAGAGATAGCACAGATACGCAGTATTTT. It translates to CASSEQMDRDSTDTQYF. This chain uses TRBV9 with TRBJ2-3; TRBD1 might be the D (6 bases). V shed 3 bases and J shed 0 bases, with 17 bases lying between them. This CDR3 comprises 17 residues. Germline loops: CDR1 SGDLS, CDR2 YYNGEE.

V is TRBV5-1 and J is TRBJ2-3; 8 bases match TRBD2. Germline V gives CDR1 SGHRS, CDR2 YFSETQ. The J segment lost 5 bases and the V segment lost 4 bases, leaving 9 bases of the junction unmatched. This CDR3 is built from 15 residues. CDR3 loop: CASSRTGGPGDTQYF. CDR3 coding DNA: TGCGCCAGCAGCCGGACGGGAGGGCCTGGAGATACGCAGTATTTT.

This clone came up a few times. This sequence joins TRBV6-1 and TRBJ2-2; D gene ambiguous. Germline V gene lookup returns CDR1 MNHNS and CDR2 SASEGT. This CDR3 is built from 14 residues. V was pared by 3 bases and J by 9 bases, with 14 bases between. The CDR3 DNA sequence: TGTGCCAGCAGTGACTCCCCTGCGAATAGGGAGCTGTTTTTT. Translating it yields CASSDSPANRELFF.

This clone was detected only a few times. The rearrangement uses TRBV4-3 and TRBJ1-1; no firm D call. The CDR3 length is 13 residues. CDR1 LGHNA and CDR2 YSLEER come from the germline V gene. V was clipped by 1 base and J by 1 base, with 4 bases between them. The chain's CDR3 is CASSQGGNTEAFF. CDR3 nucleotide sequence: TGCGCCAGCAGCCAAGGGGGGAACACTGAAGCTTTCTTT.

The J gene is TRBJ2-3, the V gene TRBV7-2; a possible D gene is TRBD1 (6 bases). The germline V gene encodes CDR1 SGHTA and CDR2 FQGNSA. Trimming took 2 bases from V and 6 from J, leaving 6 bases between them. The CDR3 consists of 12 residues. The CDR3 is CASSLTGDTQYF. As DNA, the CDR3 is TGTGCCAGCAGCTTAACAGGGGATACGCAGTATTTT.

This chain joins TRBV28 and TRBJ2-5; D is unresolved. The germline V and J ends were trimmed by 2 bases and 1 base, with 2 bases remaining between them. Germline CDR1 is MDHEN and CDR2 is SYDVKM. This CDR3 has 12 residues. The CDR3 spells CASSLLQETQYF. CDR3 nucleotide sequence: TGTGCCAGCAGTTTACTCCAAGAGACCCAGTACTTC.

This chain links TRBV2 with TRBJ2-1; D perhaps matches TRBD1 (6 bases). Germline V CDR1 and CDR2: SNHLY, FYNNEI. V was clipped by 6 bases and J by 10 bases, with 13 bases between them. The CDR3 is 12 amino acids. Written as DNA, the CDR3 is TGTGCCAGCAGGGGGGCAGGGGTGGAGCAGTTCTTC. It codes for CASRGAGVEQFF.

The chain recombines TRBV5-5 with TRBJ1-5; unclear D gene. The ends were cut back, 0 bases at V and 4 bases at J, with 5 bases in the middle. Germline CDR1 is SGHKS and CDR2 is YYEKEE (reference sequence). The CDR3 is 13 residues long. CDR3 DNA sequence: TGTGCCAGCAGCTTGGAGGTGAATCAGCCCCAGCATTTT. The encoded protein is CASSLEVNQPQHF.

V and J are TRBV5-4 and TRBJ2-5; TRBD1 agrees at 7 bases. With V trimmed by 4 bases and J by 1 base, 4 bases remained unmatched. The CDR3 has 14 residues. CDR1 is SGHNT, CDR2 YYREEE, per germline (reference sequence). CDR3 residues: CASSTGQSQETQYF. Here the CDR3 DNA reads TGTGCCAGCAGCACGGGACAGAGCCAAGAGACCCAGTACTTC. The full variable domain, in which reference TRBV5-4 and TRBJ2-5 provide the parts outside the CDR3, is ETGVTQSPTHLIKTRGQQVTLRCSSQSGHNTVSWYQQALGQGPQFIFQYYREEENGRGNFPPRFSGLQFPNYSSELNVNALELDDSALYLCASSTGQSQETQYFGPGTRLLVL.

The gene calls are TRBV11-3 and TRBJ2-5; TRBD1 is a possible D gene (6 bases). V was shortened by 11 bases and J by 3 bases, with 16 bases between the two germline ends. This CDR3 has 13 amino acids. CDR1 SGHNT and CDR2 YENEEA come from the germline V gene. This chain's CDR3 is CACSTGSEETQYF. Written as DNA, the CDR3 is TGTGCCTGCTCGACAGGAAGCGAAGAGACCCAGTACTTC.

The chain couples TRBV2 to TRBJ1-4; D unresolved. V shed 8 bases and J shed 6 bases, with 13 bases lying between them. CDR1 and CDR2 from the germline V gene are SNHLY and FYNNEI. This CDR3 contains 13 residues. CDR3 DNA: TGTGCCAGCGTACGGACTCGGGATGAAAAACTGTTTTTT. It encodes CASVRTRDEKLFF.

This clone has just one count. The chain carries TRBV19 and TRBJ2-1; D not resolved. The germline V gene encodes CDR1 LNHDA and CDR2 SQIVND (reference sequence). This CDR3 has 13 residues. Deletions cut 6 bases from V and 8 bases from J, with 14 bases between. CDR3 sequence reads: CASSNRAPDEQFF. The CDR3, as DNA: TGTGCCAGTAGCAACCGGGCCCCGGATGAGCAGTTCTTC.

The chain combines TRBV29-1 with TRBJ1-2, with D unresolved. V was cut by 6 bases and J by 4 bases, with 12 bases left in between. CDR1 and CDR2 from the germline V gene are SQVTM and ANQGSEA. This CDR3 is 12 amino acids long. CDR3 sequence: CSVRGLRYGYTF. CDR3 coding DNA: TGCAGCGTCCGCGGGCTGCGCTATGGCTACACCTTC.

This clone appeared once. This sequence joins TRBV29-1 and TRBJ2-1, with D possibly matching TRBD1 (5 bases). CDR1 is SQVTM and CDR2 is ANQGSEA in the germline V gene. Trimming removed 3 bases from V and 5 bases from J, with 11 bases in between. The length of the CDR3 is 13 residues. The CDR3 DNA reads as TGCAGCGTTGAGCCGACAGCTAACAATGAGCAGTTCTTC. Translated: CSVEPTANNEQFF.

This chain joins TRBV29-1 and TRBJ2-1, with D possibly TRBD1 on 5 matching bases. This CDR3 region has 13 residues. From germline, CDR1 is SQVTM and CDR2 ANQGSEA. Trimming stripped 1 base from V and 4 bases from J, with 8 bases between. CDR3: CSVEVDSYNEQFF. The CDR3 nucleotides are TGCAGCGTTGAAGTAGACAGTTACAATGAGCAGTTCTTC.

The V and J genes are TRBV5-1 and TRBJ2-3, with D uncertain. This CDR3 is built from 16 residues. Trimming removed 0 bases at V and 3 bases at J, with 14 bases between. Germline V CDR1 and CDR2: SGHRS, YFSETQ. The CDR3 reads CASSLAGDNPTDTQYF. CDR3 DNA: TGCGCCAGCAGCTTGGCCGGCGATAACCCAACAGATACGCAGTATTTT.

This chain links TRBV9 with TRBJ1-4; unclear D gene. This CDR3 is built from 14 residues. The ends were cut back, 2 bases at V and 8 bases at J, with 13 bases in the middle. In germline, CDR1 is SGDLS, CDR2 YYNGEE. The CDR3 protein is CASSVGNDREKLFF. The CDR3, as DNA: TGTGCCAGCAGCGTGGGGAATGATCGGGAAAAACTGTTTTTT.

The gene calls are TRBV28 and TRBJ2-3, with 8 bases aligning to TRBD1. Per the germline V gene, CDR1 is MDHEN and CDR2 is SYDVKM. With V trimmed by 4 bases and J by 1 base, 28 bases remained unmatched. This CDR3 comprises 23 residues. The chain's CDR3 is CASSYIQGTGPLGSPPGTDTQYF. The CDR3 coding sequence is TGTGCCAGCAGTTACATCCAAGGGACAGGACCTCTAGGGTCGCCGCCGGGCACAGATACGCAGTATTTT.

V usage is TRBV6-5 and J usage is TRBJ2-7; TRBD2 is a possible D gene (7 bases). The germline V and J ends were trimmed by 7 bases and 3 bases, with 13 bases remaining between them. The CDR3 is made up of 13 amino acids. CDR1 is MNHEY, CDR2 SVGAGI, per germline. DNA of the CDR3: TGTGCCAGCAATGAGGGAGGGGGCTACGAGCAGTACTTC. Translation gives CASNEGGGYEQYF.

The V and J genes are TRBV9 and TRBJ1-3; a possible D gene is TRBD1 (5 bases). This CDR3 is built from 15 residues. Trimming took 4 bases from V and 4 from J, leaving 15 bases between them. Germline assignment: CDR1 SGDLS and CDR2 YYNGEE. CDR3 protein: CASSRQRDPGNTIYF. The DNA for the CDR3 is TGTGCCAGCAGCAGACAGCGCGACCCAGGAAACACCATATATTTT.

The rearrangement uses TRBV6-1 and TRBJ1-2; D is unclear. This CDR3 is 14 amino acids long. V gave up 4 bases and J gave up 4 bases, with 13 bases separating them. The V gene's germline CDR1 is MNHNS and CDR2 SASEGT. CDR3 loop: CASSALTGPYGYTF. CDR3 DNA: TGTGCCAGCAGTGCACTGACCGGCCCCTATGGCTACACCTTC.